These 17 T cell receptor beta chains were all obtained from the same sample, sequenced in a study of regulatory T cells in long-lasting Graves disease. Combining iRepertoire HTBI primers with Arm-PCR of CDR3 regions, the authors built TCR beta libraries. A single record per CDR3 protein comes from TCRdb applying MiXCR to the multiplex PCR reads. The sample shows fewer than 350,000 distinct CDR3 sequences, over 15% of them seen only once. Time point meaning: newly diagnosed GD, antithyroid drugs for less than 3 months. Preparation of the TCR library used RNA extracted from PBMCs. The source material was peripheral blood mononuclear cells (PBMCs), sampled at new diagnosis, from a patient treated with antithyroid drugs. The receptors stem from a female donor with Graves disease.

CDR3: CASVQGALLNSPLHF. The CDR3 DNA sequence: TGTGCCAGCGTTCAAGGGGCCCTCCTAAATTCACCCCTCCACTTT. This chain uses TRBV28 with TRBJ1-6; weak D call: TRBD1 (5 bases). The CDR3 consists of 15 residues. The V gene's germline CDR1 is MDHEN and CDR2 SYDVKM. V lost 8 bases and J 7 bases, leaving 18 bases between the germline ends.

In this sample, this clonotype turned up many times. The chain uses TRBV6-2 or TRBV6-3 and TRBJ1-1, with 10 bases that match TRBD1. The V gene end was trimmed by 5 bases and the J gene end by 3 bases; junction bases not matched to a gene: 9. From germline, CDR1 is MNHEY and CDR2 SVGEGT. The CDR3 is 16 residues long. The CDR3 sequence: CASSPLAGTGDTEAFF. The CDR3 region has the DNA TGTGCCAGCAGTCCACTCGCCGGGACAGGGGACACTGAAGCTTTCTTT.

This clonotype was seen only a few times. The chain joins TRBV19 to TRBJ2-6; D not resolved. Trimming took 3 bases from V and 4 from J, leaving 10 bases between them. The CDR3 loop spans 15 amino acids. Germline V CDR1 and CDR2: LNHDA, SQIVND (reference sequence). The CDR3 nucleotides are TGTGCCAGTAGTATTGTCCGGTCCGGGGCCAACGTCCTGACTTTC. It yields the protein CASSIVRSGANVLTF.

The gene calls are TRBV7-3 and TRBJ2-3, with 11 bases lining up with TRBD2. The ends lost 1 base at V and 5 bases at J; junction bases unmatched: 8. CDR3 length equals 17 residues. Germline loops: CDR1 SGHTA, CDR2 FQGTGA. CDR3 amino acids: CASSLIVRLAGGDTQYF. The CDR3 nucleotides read TGTGCCAGCAGCTTAATCGTGCGGCTAGCGGGAGGAGATACGCAGTATTTT.

This clonotype appeared many times. CDR3 protein: CASVGGRGYGYTF. The CDR3 coding sequence is TGTGCCAGCGTAGGGGGGCGCGGCTATGGCTACACCTTC. This chain links TRBV2 with TRBJ1-2; D is possibly TRBD1 (6 bases). Per the germline V gene, CDR1 is SNHLY and CDR2 is FYNNEI. CDR3 length: 13 residues. V was trimmed by 8 bases and J by 4 bases, leaving 14 bases between them.

Note on this clonotype: Given the absence of the conserved phenylalanine or tryptophan at the CDR3 end, a read error is likely. It is unclear where the CDR3 begins or ends on the DNA, so no DNA is shown, and the CDR3 is as TCRdb lists it. This chain joins TRBV12-3 or TRBV12-4 and TRBJ1-2; TRBD1 is the table's D call, not checked against the DNA. The CDR3 numbers 14 amino acids, ends counted. The CDR3 here is CASSLVGGTGRISI.

This clonotype has only one observation. This sequence joins TRBV12-3 or TRBV12-4 and TRBJ2-7; D is unclear. V was pared by 3 bases and J by 0 bases, with 6 bases between. The CDR3 extends over 13 amino acids. The CDR3 DNA reads TGTGCCAGCAGTTTTTCGAGCTCCTACGAGCAGTACTTC. Translating gives CASSFSSSYEQYF.

This chain connects TRBV4-1 to TRBJ2-1; 9 bases are a match to TRBD2. Per the germline V gene, CDR1 is MGHRA and CDR2 is YSYEKL. J was trimmed by 2 bases and V by 4 bases; bases with no gene match: 9. The CDR3 is 17 residues long. This chain's CDR3 is CASSPAPGTSTYNEQFF. As DNA, the CDR3 is TGCGCCAGCAGCCCAGCCCCGGGGACTAGCACCTACAATGAGCAGTTCTTC.

This clonotype occurred many times. V gene TRBV6-2 or TRBV6-3 combines with J gene TRBJ2-3; 11 nucleotides agree with TRBD2. The CDR3 has 15 residues. The junction had 11 bases not matched to a gene; V was cut back by 6 bases and J by 9 bases. CDR1 is MNHEY, CDR2 SVGEGT, per germline. CDR3 sequence: CASRVSGLAVVTQYF. CDR3 nucleotide sequence: TGTGCCAGCAGAGTTTCGGGACTAGCGGTTGTGACGCAGTATTTT.

This chain uses TRBV6-1 with TRBJ1-4, with D tentatively TRBD1 (6 bases). Trimming took 7 bases from V and 5 from J, leaving 14 bases between them. The CDR3 has 14 amino acids. From germline, CDR1 is MNHNS and CDR2 SASEGT. The DNA for the CDR3 is TGTGCCAGCAAAGATACAGGGTGGAATGAAAAACTGTTTTTT. Amino acids: CASKDTGWNEKLFF.

The table lists this clonotype with many counts. The chain carries TRBV28 and TRBJ2-7; 11 bases map to TRBD2. V was pared by 7 bases and J by 2 bases, with 7 bases of the junction left unmatched. The CDR3 spans 15 residues. Germline V gene lookup returns CDR1 MDHEN and CDR2 SYDVKM. In nucleotides, the CDR3 is TGTGCCAGCACCCATAGCGGGAGGGCCCCCTACGAGCAGTACTTC. Encoded protein: CASTHSGRAPYEQYF.

This clonotype has a count of ten or more. J is TRBJ2-7 and V is TRBV6-1; D not resolved. The CDR3 is 12 residues long. Germline V lookup: CDR1 MNHNS, CDR2 SASEGT. Trimming removed 5 bases at V and 3 bases at J, with 8 bases between. CDR3: CASSQMGYEQYF. The CDR3 region has the DNA TGTGCCAGCAGTCAGATGGGCTACGAGCAGTACTTC.

V is TRBV20-1 and J is TRBJ2-7, with 7 bases aligning to TRBD2. The ends lost 1 base at V and 5 bases at J; junction bases unmatched: 8. The CDR3 sequence is 14 residues long. CDR1 DFQATT and CDR2 SNEGSKA come from the germline V gene (reference sequence). The CDR3 nucleotides read TGCAGTGCTAGAGGGGGAGGGCGGATCCACGAGCAGTACTTC. Its protein product is CSARGGGRIHEQYF.

This chain links TRBV14 with TRBJ1-1; weak D call: TRBD1 (5 bases). The germline V gene encodes CDR1 SGHDN and CDR2 FVKESK. This CDR3 is 15 amino acids long. Trimming removed 0 bases from V and 1 base from J, with 9 bases in between. CDR3: CASSQDIGGNTEAFF. Written as DNA, the CDR3 is TGTGCCAGCAGCCAAGATATCGGGGGGAACACTGAAGCTTTCTTT.

This clonotype was counted ten times or more. The chain combines TRBV30 with TRBJ2-1; D possibly uses TRBD1 or TRBD2 (5 bases each). Germline CDR1 reads GTSNPN; CDR2 reads SVGIG (reference sequence). This CDR3 has 17 amino acids. The ends were cut back, 6 bases at V and 0 bases at J, with 21 bases in the middle. The CDR3 sequence: CACYPLRGTPSYNEQFF. CDR3 sequence (DNA): TGTGCCTGCTATCCCCTCCGTGGGACCCCCTCCTACAATGAGCAGTTCTTC.

Comments on this clonotype: At one end the junction does not follow the germline gene, possibly because of a read error. The chain is built from TRBV4-1 and TRBJ1-2; 7 bases align to TRBD1. This CDR3 has 14 residues. CDR1 is MGHRA, CDR2 YSYEKL, per germline. DNA of the CDR3: TGCTCCAGCAGCCAAACACAGGGGAGCTATGGCTACACCTTC. Translated, it gives CSSSQTQGSYGYTF.

In this sample, this clonotype turned up many times. The chain recombines TRBV11-2 with TRBJ1-1; D gene uncertain. Trimming stripped 2 bases from V and 5 bases from J, with 9 bases between. The CDR3 consists of 13 residues. Germline CDR1 and CDR2: SGHAT and FQNNGV. As DNA, the CDR3 is TGTGCCAGCAGCTTAAGAGAAGGGACTGAAGCTTTCTTT. Amino acid sequence: CASSLREGTEAFF.